Detailed here is one T cell receptor beta chain. This entry is derived from a study of T cells after yellow fever vaccination. TCRdb used MiXCR to reprocess the 5' RACE reads, holding one entry per CDR3 protein. The data show some 300,000 distinct CDR3 sequences, with roughly 10% seen just once and 3.3% held by the top ten. With 5 bases clipped from V and 1 base from J, the junction kept 7 bases outside the gene matches. The CDR3 spans 16 residues. Per germline, CDR1 SEHNR and CDR2 FQNEAQ (reference sequence). The TCR originated in a man between 18 and 35 years old who received the YFV17D yellow fever vaccine. The rearrangement links TRBV7-9 to TRBJ2-4, with 8 bases aligning to TRBD1. The sample here was CD4+ T cells sorted from PBMCs, taken 45 days after the yellow fever booster vaccination. CDR3 amino acids: CASSTWTGIAKNIQYF. In DNA, the CDR3 is TGTGCCAGCAGCACCTGGACAGGGATTGCCAAAAACATTCAGTACTTC.